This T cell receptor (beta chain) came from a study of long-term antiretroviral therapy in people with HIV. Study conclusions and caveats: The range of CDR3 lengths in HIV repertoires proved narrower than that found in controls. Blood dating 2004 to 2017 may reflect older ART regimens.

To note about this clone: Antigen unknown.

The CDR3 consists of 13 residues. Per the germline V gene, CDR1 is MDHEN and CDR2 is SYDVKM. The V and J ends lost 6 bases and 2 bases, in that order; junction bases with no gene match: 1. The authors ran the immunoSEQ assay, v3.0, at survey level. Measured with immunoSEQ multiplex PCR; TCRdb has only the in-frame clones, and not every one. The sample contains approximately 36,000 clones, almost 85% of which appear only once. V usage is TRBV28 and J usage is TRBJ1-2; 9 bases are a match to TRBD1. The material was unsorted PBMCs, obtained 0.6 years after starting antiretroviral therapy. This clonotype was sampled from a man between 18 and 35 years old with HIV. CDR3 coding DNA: TGTGCCAGCAGGGGACAGGGAAACTATGGCTACACCTTC. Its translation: CASRGQGNYGYTF.